This TCR beta chain stems from a study of identical twins. TCRdb called the 5' RACE reads again in MiXCR, with one record for every CDR3 protein. The sample shows 600,000 to 800,000 distinct CDR3 sequences, around 20% of them seen only once. Germline lookup yields CDR1 SQVTM and CDR2 ANQGSEA. V was cut by 6 bases and J by 6 bases, with 21 bases left in between. The CDR3 sequence is 14 residues long. These data also formed part of another study, on T cells expressing NK-cell markers.

The source material was PBMCs. This clonotype was obtained from a young woman in good health. This chain uses TRBV29-1 with TRBJ2-7, with D possibly matching TRBD1 (6 bases). DNA for the CDR3: TGCAGCGTCCTGGGCCCGGGACACCGGCCCGAGCAGTACTTC. Its translation: CSVLGPGHRPEQYF.